The sequence of this TCR beta chain was determined in a study of shared clonotypes between healthy human individuals. The study's findings and limits: The authors sampled blood alone, and tissue repertoires likely differ.

V shed 0 bases and J shed 4 bases, with 13 bases lying between them. CDR3 length: 15 amino acids. Per the germline V gene, CDR1 is SGDLS and CDR2 is YYNGEE. Clones were read by immunoSEQ multiplex PCR, and TCRdb kept only the in-frame ones, dropping some. The sample records about a million clones, approximately 68% being singletons. On this clone itself: Its matching antigen is unknown.

The sequence was obtained from a man aged 18 to 30 in good health. The chain is built from TRBV9 and TRBJ1-1; a possible D gene is TRBD1 (5 bases). Sequenced input: memory CD4+ T cells sorted from blood. Indicated subset: CD45RA-negative fraction. The CDR3 loop is CASSVGGGEGTEAFF. In nucleotides, the CDR3 is TGTGCCAGCAGCGTAGGGGGAGGGGAGGGCACTGAAGCTTTCTTT.